Listed here are 17 T cell receptor beta chains from one sample, sequenced in a study of blood T cells in healthy people across ages. Using a J-beta primer mix together with a sample-barcoded 5' primer, a second PCR was run for roughly 6 to 11 cycles. TCRdb reprocessed the 5' RACE reads via MiXCR and lists one record per CDR3 protein. The table lists fewer than 1,000,000 distinct CDR3 sequences, roughly 44% of them singletons. The sample taken for sequencing was blood. Receptors originate from a man in his sixties in good health.

This clonotype was seen repeatedly, ten times or more. The V call is TRBV10-3, the J call TRBJ1-2; D is possibly TRBD1 (5 bases). V lost 2 bases and J 7 bases, leaving 11 bases between the germline ends. CDR3 length equals 13 residues. Per germline, CDR1 ENHRY and CDR2 SYGVKD. The DNA of the CDR3 is TGTGCCATCAGTGAGGTTCAGGGAGGTGGCTACACCTTC. It is translated as CAISEVQGGGYTF.

This clonotype has more than one count but fewer than ten. V usage is TRBV29-1 and J usage is TRBJ2-2, with D tentatively TRBD2 (5 bases). With 4 bases removed from V and 4 bases from J, the gap between germline ends came to 10 bases. The germline CDR1 and CDR2 sequences are SQVTM and ANQGSEA. The CDR3 extends over 13 amino acids. CDR3 residues: CSVAWTVTGELFF. CDR3 DNA sequence: TGCAGCGTTGCTTGGACTGTCACCGGGGAGCTGTTTTTT.

This clonotype was detected only a few times. The chain recombines TRBV20-1 with TRBJ2-1, with D possibly being TRBD1 (6 bases). Trimming removed 1 base at V and 14 bases at J, with 12 bases between. From germline, CDR1 is DFQATT and CDR2 SNEGSKA (reference sequence). This CDR3 has 11 amino acids. The CDR3 nucleotides read TGCAGTGCTAGAGTTGAGGCAGGGGAGTTCTTC. Protein sequence: CSARVEAGEFF.

This chain links TRBV5-1 with TRBJ2-4, with a tentative D call TRBD1 (6 bases). Germline CDR1 is SGHRS and CDR2 is YFSETQ. V gave up 0 bases and J gave up 1 base, with 8 bases separating them. This CDR3 is 15 amino acids long. Here the CDR3 reads CASSLVQGAKNIQYF. CDR3 bases: TGCGCCAGCAGCTTGGTCCAGGGGGCCAAAAACATTCAGTACTTC.

This chain links TRBV6-1 with TRBJ1-2; D remains unclear. The germline V gene has CDR1 MNHNS and CDR2 SASEGT. The V gene lost 3 bases and the J gene lost 6 bases, with 14 bases spanning the gap. CDR3 size: 14 residues. The CDR3 DNA is TGTGCCAGCAGTGAGTTGGAGTCACTGAATGGCTACACCTTC. This translates into CASSELESLNGYTF.

This clonotype was detected ten times or more. The chain uses TRBV7-8 and TRBJ2-7; D might be TRBD1 or TRBD2, each matching 5 bases. Germline CDR1 and CDR2: SGHVS and FQNEAQ. There are 15 residues in the CDR3. V dropped 4 bases and J dropped 0 bases, with 13 bases sitting between them. CDR3 in amino acids: CASSYRDPSSYEQYF. The CDR3 DNA reads as TGTGCCAGCAGCTACCGGGACCCGAGCTCCTACGAGCAGTACTTC. The full variable domain, with the rest looked up from reference TRBV7-8 and TRBJ2-7, is GAGVSQSPRYKVAKRGQDVALRCDPISGHVSLFWYQQALGQGPEFLTYFQNEAQLDKSGLPSDRFFAERPEGSVSTLKIQRTQQEDSAVYLCASSYRDPSSYEQYFGPGTRLTVT.

This clonotype was seen a few times. The V call is TRBV5-1, the J call TRBJ2-3; D uncertain. The CDR3 is made up of 13 amino acids. Deletions cut 0 bases from V and 6 bases from J, with 8 bases between. CDR1 SGHRS and CDR2 YFSETQ come from the germline V gene. The CDR3 sequence is CASSLDLVDTQYF. The CDR3 DNA reads TGCGCCAGCAGCTTGGACTTAGTGGATACGCAGTATTTT.

This clonotype was counted at least ten times. This sequence joins TRBV9 and TRBJ2-7; D may correspond to TRBD1 or TRBD2 (5 bases each). The CDR3 spans 17 residues. Germline V gene lookup returns CDR1 SGDLS and CDR2 YYNGEE. V was shortened by 0 bases and J by 1 base, with 17 bases between the two germline ends. CDR3 sequence (DNA): TGTGCCAGCAGCGTAGCTCCACTTGGGGACGGGTCCTACGAGCAGTACTTC. Protein: CASSVAPLGDGSYEQYF.

The chain recombines TRBV6-1 with TRBJ2-4; the D gene is possibly TRBD2 (5 bases). The assigned J gene may be wrong: the sequence end matches TRBJ2-7 better. CDR1 is MNHNS and CDR2 is SASEGT in the germline V gene. The CDR3 runs 15 residues. The CDR3 sequence: CASSEIPEGPHEQYF. Written as DNA, the CDR3 is TGTGCCAGCAGTGAAATCCCCGAGGGCCCCCACGAGCAGTACTTC.

The chain is built from TRBV29-1 and TRBJ2-3, with 9 bases that match TRBD1. This CDR3 comprises 15 residues. The trim removed 4 bases at V and 3 bases at J, leaving 8 bases unmatched. Germline V gene sequence: CDR1 SQVTM, CDR2 ANQGSEA. DNA for the CDR3: TGCAGCGTTGGGAACAGGGGGCAGGGAACAGATACGCAGTATTTT. Protein: CSVGNRGQGTDTQYF.

V gene TRBV20-1 combines with J gene TRBJ1-4; D might be TRBD1 (5 bases). CDR1 DFQATT and CDR2 SNEGSKA come from the germline V gene (reference sequence). The CDR3 loop spans 14 amino acids. Trimming shortened V by 5 bases and J by 8 bases, and 18 bases separated the two germline ends. The CDR3 DNA follows: TGCAGTGCTTATGGGACTGCCGACGGAGAAAAACTGTTTTTT. Translation gives CSAYGTADGEKLFF.

The CDR3 DNA follows: TGCGCCAGCAGCACCTTACAGGGGGCGATTGCCTACGAGCAGTACTTC. This translates into CASSTLQGAIAYEQYF. The rearrangement links TRBV5-1 to TRBJ2-7; 9 positions agree with TRBD1. Germline CDR1 reads SGHRS; CDR2 reads YFSETQ. The CDR3 totals 16 residues. V was clipped by 4 bases and J by 2 bases; unmatched bases: 10.

The rearrangement uses TRBV3-1 and TRBJ1-2; maybe TRBD1 (6 bases). The ends were cut back, 0 bases at V and 8 bases at J, with 13 bases in the middle. Germline loops: CDR1 LGHDT, CDR2 YNNKEL (reference sequence). The CDR3 covers 14 residues. The CDR3: CASSQEGNRDGYTF. The CDR3 DNA is TGTGCCAGCAGCCAAGAGGGCAACAGGGACGGCTACACCTTC.

The table lists this clonotype with a few counts. DNA of the CDR3: TGTGCCAGCAGCGACGGGGGACTAGCGGGCTTAGATAGGTTCTTC. Its protein is CASSDGGLAGLDRFF. J is TRBJ2-1 and V is TRBV12-3 or TRBV12-4; 12 bases map to TRBD2. J lost 15 bases, V lost 6 bases, and 15 bases had no gene match. This CDR3 comprises 15 residues.

The chain combines TRBV18 with TRBJ2-5, with D hard to call. Germline V gene lookup returns CDR1 KGHSH and CDR2 LQKENI. This CDR3 is 19 amino acids long. V lost 6 bases, J lost 1 base, and 27 bases lay in between. The CDR3 region has the DNA TGTGCCAGCTCCCTCGGTTTGGGCGGCGGTACCCCCTCCCAAGAGACCCAGTACTTC. Translated, it gives CASSLGLGGGTPSQETQYF.

A few counts support this clonotype. V gene TRBV6-5 combines with J gene TRBJ2-5; 8 bases match TRBD2. With V trimmed by 2 bases and J by 4 bases, 0 bases remained unmatched. The CDR3 has 13 residues. Germline loops: CDR1 MNHEY, CDR2 SVGAGI. The CDR3 spells CASSYGTRETQYF. The CDR3 coding sequence is TGTGCCAGCAGTTACGGGACTAGAGAGACCCAGTACTTC.

This clonotype was found many times. The chain joins TRBV6-4 to TRBJ2-4; TRBD2 is a possible D gene (5 bases). This CDR3 region has 18 residues. The germline V gene has CDR1 MRHNA and CDR2 SNTAGT. V was pared by 2 bases and J by 0 bases, with 17 bases between. The chain's CDR3 is CASSDPTRQTIAKNIQYF. Written as DNA, the CDR3 is TGTGCCAGCAGTGACCCGACAAGGCAGACTATAGCCAAAAACATTCAGTACTTC.